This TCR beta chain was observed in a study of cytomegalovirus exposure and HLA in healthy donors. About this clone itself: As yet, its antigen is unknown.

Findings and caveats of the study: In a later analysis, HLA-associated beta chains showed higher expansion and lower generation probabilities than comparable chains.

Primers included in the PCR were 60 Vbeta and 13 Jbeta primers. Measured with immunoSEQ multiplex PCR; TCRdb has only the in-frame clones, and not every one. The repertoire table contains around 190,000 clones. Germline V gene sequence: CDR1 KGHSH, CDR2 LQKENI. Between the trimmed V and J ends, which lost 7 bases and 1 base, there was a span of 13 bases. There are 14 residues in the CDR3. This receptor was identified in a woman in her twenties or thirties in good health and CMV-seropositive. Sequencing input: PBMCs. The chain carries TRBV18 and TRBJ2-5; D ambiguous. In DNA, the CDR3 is TGTGCCAGCTTACCTCGTTCGGGCCAAGAGACCCAGTACTTC. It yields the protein CASLPRSGQETQYF.